A single sample gave rise to the 14 T cell receptor beta chains below, sequenced in a study of read filtering for tumor transcriptome and immune sequencing. The library was built from around 400 ng RNA with molecular barcoded adaptors for alpha/delta and beta/gamma chains. TCRdb reprocessed the reads with MiXCR, giving one entry per CDR3 protein. The table shows 85,000 or so distinct CDR3 sequences, with approximately 13% occurring only once. Sequencing was done on a sample of a population of CD138-negative cells sorted from bone marrow. These receptor sequences come from a donor aged 40 or over with multiple myeloma.

The CDR3 spells CASSLVFQEQETQYF. The CDR3 nucleotides read TGTGCCAGCAGCTTAGTTTTTCAAGAACAAGAGACCCAGTACTTC. J is TRBJ2-5 and V is TRBV7-9; D gene uncertain. The CDR3 sequence is 15 residues long. Germline V gene lookup returns CDR1 SEHNR and CDR2 FQNEAQ (reference sequence). V lost 1 base and J 2 bases, leaving 11 bases between the germline ends. The full variable domain, rest sourced from reference TRBV7-9 and TRBJ2-5, is DTGVSQNPRHKITKRGQNVTFRCDPISEHNRLYWYRQTLGQGPEFLTYFQNEAQLEKSRLLSDRFSAERPKGSFSTLEIQRTEQGDSAMYLCASSLVFQEQETQYFGPGTRLLVL.

This clonotype was counted at least ten times. The gene calls are TRBV12-3 or TRBV12-4 and TRBJ2-1; 7 bases align to TRBD1. V gave up 4 bases and J gave up 3 bases; unmatched junction bases: 6. This CDR3 comprises 15 residues. CDR3 coding DNA: TGTGCCAGCAGTTCCCGACAGGGCCGCTACAATGAGCAGTTCTTC. Translated, it gives CASSSRQGRYNEQFF.

Comments on this clonotype: The junction departs from the called germline gene at one end, perhaps through a read error. The chain couples TRBV30 to TRBJ2-1; D is unclear. This CDR3 spans 14 amino acids. Germline loops: CDR1 GTSNPN, CDR2 SVGIG (reference sequence). CDR3 sequence: CAWRVLNVDNEQFF. The CDR3 DNA is TGTGCCTGGCGTGTACTTAACGTGGACAATGAGCAGTTCTTC.

This clonotype came up many times. The rearrangement joins TRBV29-1 to TRBJ2-2; the D is unclear. Per germline, CDR1 SQVTM and CDR2 ANQGSEA. This CDR3 has 12 amino acids. Trimming took 4 bases from V and 7 from J, leaving 10 bases between them. CDR3 coding DNA: TGCAGCGTTGGAAATGGGAACGGGGAGCTGTTTTTT. Translated: CSVGNGNGELFF.

This chain uses TRBV30 with TRBJ2-1; 8 bases map to TRBD2. J lost 0 bases, V lost 6 bases, and 7 bases had no gene match. There are 15 residues in the CDR3. The V gene's germline CDR1 is GTSNPN and CDR2 SVGIG (reference sequence). Here the CDR3 reads CACVSGTSSYNEQFF. CDR3 nucleotides: TGTGCCTGCGTTAGCGGGACCAGCTCCTACAATGAGCAGTTCTTC.

This clonotype was detected many times. The rearrangement joins TRBV5-4 to TRBJ2-3; perhaps D is TRBD1 or TRBD2 (5 bases each). Germline CDR1 and CDR2: SGHNT and YYREEE (reference sequence). The CDR3 spans 13 residues. Deletions cut 4 bases from V and 2 bases from J, with 8 bases between. CDR3 nucleotide sequence: TGTGCCAGCAGCCTAGGGACCACAGATACGCAGTATTTT. It specifies CASSLGTTDTQYF.

This clonotype was seen at least ten times. The chain recombines TRBV20-1 with TRBJ2-2; D may be TRBD1 (5 bases). The germline gives CDR1 DFQATT, CDR2 SNEGSKA (reference sequence). The CDR3 is 14 residues long. V shed 0 bases and J shed 6 bases, with 11 bases lying between them. The CDR3 region is CSARDPQGPGELFF. The CDR3 DNA is TGCAGTGCTAGAGATCCCCAGGGCCCCGGGGAGCTGTTTTTT.

As to this clonotype: The junction differs from germline at one of its ends, possibly a read error. This chain joins TRBV25-1 and TRBJ2-6, with D possibly matching TRBD1 (5 bases). The germline V gene encodes CDR1 MGHDK and CDR2 SYGVNS. The CDR3 has 18 amino acids. Here the CDR3 reads CATQEEPGLSSGANVQTF. Here the CDR3 DNA reads TGTGCCACTCAGGAAGAACCGGGTTTGAGCTCTGGGGCCAACGTCCAGACCTTC.

On this clonotype: One end of the junction is discordant with germline, which a read error may explain. V usage is TRBV5-1 and J usage is TRBJ2-7; D is perhaps TRBD1 (6 bases). This CDR3 is built from 15 residues. Germline loops: CDR1 SGHRS, CDR2 YFSETQ. In DNA, the CDR3 is TGCGCCAGCAGCGCACAAGGGACACGCGCCTACGTGCAGTACTTC. The encoded protein is CASSAQGTRAYVQYF.

This clonotype appeared many times. The chain couples TRBV20-1 to TRBJ2-1; D is unclear. This CDR3 comprises 14 residues. With 3 bases removed from V and 4 bases from J, the gap between germline ends came to 13 bases. The V gene's germline CDR1 is DFQATT and CDR2 SNEGSKA (reference sequence). CDR3 sequence: CSARDQALYNEQFF. CDR3 coding DNA: TGCAGTGCTAGGGATCAAGCCCTTTACAATGAGCAGTTCTTC.

This clonotype occurred many times. This chain joins TRBV10-3 and TRBJ2-1; D gene unclear. This CDR3 contains 15 residues. CDR1 ENHRY and CDR2 SYGVKD come from the germline V gene. The ends were cut back, 0 bases at V and 4 bases at J, with 10 bases in the middle. The CDR3, as DNA: TGTGCCATCAGTGAGTCTGTCGGGCAGTACAATGAGCAGTTCTTC. It yields the protein CAISESVGQYNEQFF.

This clonotype was picked up a small number of times. V usage is TRBV2 and J usage is TRBJ2-3; 10 bases align to TRBD2. This CDR3 region has 16 residues. Germline assignment: CDR1 SNHLY and CDR2 FYNNEI. V was pared by 2 bases and J by 4 bases, with 6 bases of the junction left unmatched. The CDR3 DNA follows: TGTGCCAGCAGTGAACCTAGCGGGAGAAGCCCAGATACGCAGTATTTT. It is translated as CASSEPSGRSPDTQYF.

Ten or more counts support this clonotype. The V gene is TRBV7-9, the J gene TRBJ2-1, with D uncertain. Germline V gene data show CDR1 as SEHNR and CDR2 as FQNEAQ (reference sequence). This CDR3 has 12 amino acids. Trimming left V 5 bases short and J 7 bases short, with 9 bases between. CDR3 in amino acids: CASSLRGNEQFF. The CDR3 DNA reads as TGTGCCAGCAGCCTAAGAGGAAATGAGCAGTTCTTC. Full variable domain (missing parts from reference TRBV7-9 and TRBJ2-1): DTGVSQNPRHKITKRGQNVTFRCDPISEHNRLYWYRQTLGQGPEFLTYFQNEAQLEKSRLLSDRFSAERPKGSFSTLEIQRTEQGDSAMYLCASSLRGNEQFFGPGTRLTVL.

This clonotype has ten or more counts. This chain joins TRBV3-1 and TRBJ1-2; D not resolved. Trimming shortened V by 1 base and J by 4 bases, and 10 bases separated the two germline ends. Germline V gene data show CDR1 as LGHDT and CDR2 as YNNKEL (reference sequence). The CDR3 contains 14 residues. CDR3 region: CASSQARTTYGYTF. The CDR3 nucleotides read TGTGCCAGCAGCCAAGCCAGGACCACCTATGGCTACACCTTC.